The source of this TCR beta chain is a study of blood T cell repertoires in COVID-19. Study context: Samples of COVID-19 (acute and convalescent) were obtained from the United States, Italy and Spain. PBMCs, B-cell-depleted T cells, or T cells provided the cDNA or gDNA that made up the material.

V dropped 3 bases and J dropped 5 bases, with 10 bases sitting between them. CDR3 length: 13 residues. The germline CDR1 and CDR2 sequences are MDHEN and SYDVKM. Per the original methods: Using reference gene primer amplification, nucleated cell counts were estimated. Some clones are missing from TCRdb's copy, which holds only in-frame ones; the method was immunoSEQ multiplex PCR. Clone size and the V and J calls come from that table; the DNA yielded D and trimming. This sample has tens of thousands of clones; around 81% occur once, and the top ten carry about a fifth. Seattle-derived patients entered the study during active infection and were followed longitudinally.

What was sequenced was peripheral blood. The TCR comes from a woman aged 80 or over with COVID-19, enrolled during active disease. This sequence joins TRBV28 and TRBJ2-5; D gene unclear. In DNA form, the CDR3 reads TGTGCCAGCAGTTTTTCCGTCCTGGAGACCCAGTACTTC. It yields the protein CASSFSVLETQYF.